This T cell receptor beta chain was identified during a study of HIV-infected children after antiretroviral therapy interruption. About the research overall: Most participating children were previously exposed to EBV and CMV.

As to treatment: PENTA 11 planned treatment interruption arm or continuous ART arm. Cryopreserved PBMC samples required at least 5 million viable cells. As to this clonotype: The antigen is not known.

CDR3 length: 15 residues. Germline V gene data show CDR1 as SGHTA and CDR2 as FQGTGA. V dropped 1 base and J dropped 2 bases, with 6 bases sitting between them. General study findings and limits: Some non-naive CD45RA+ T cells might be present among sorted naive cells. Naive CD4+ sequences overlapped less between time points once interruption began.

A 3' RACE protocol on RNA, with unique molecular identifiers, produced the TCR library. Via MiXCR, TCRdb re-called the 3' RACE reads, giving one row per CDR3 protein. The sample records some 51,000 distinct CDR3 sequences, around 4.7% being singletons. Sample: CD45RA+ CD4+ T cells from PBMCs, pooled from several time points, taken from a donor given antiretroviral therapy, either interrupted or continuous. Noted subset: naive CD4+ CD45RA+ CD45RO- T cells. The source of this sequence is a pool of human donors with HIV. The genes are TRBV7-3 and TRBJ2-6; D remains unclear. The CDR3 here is CASSLIVTGANVLTF. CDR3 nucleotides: TGTGCCAGCAGCTTAATAGTAACTGGGGCCAACGTCCTGACTTTC.